This T cell receptor beta chain was captured by sequencing in a study of Graves' ophthalmopathy and Graves' hyperthyroidism. Ophthalmopathic donors had moderate-to-severe activity, CAS ≥3 and NOSPECS ≥4, with disease that had lasted under 3 months. Someone took the PBMCs out of around 10 ml of fresh peripheral blood. V dropped 6 bases and J dropped 4; count of bases not matched to a gene: 3. Germline CDR1 GTSNPN, CDR2 SVGIG (reference sequence). The CDR3 spans 13 residues. This clonotype was observed a few times. Amplified material comprised TCR beta CDR3 regions derived from RNA transcripts. After a first-round RT-PCR with HTBI primers, a second-round multiplex PCR was run. TCRdb processed the multiplex PCR reads anew with MiXCR; each CDR3 protein has one entry. The sample yields around 400,000 distinct CDR3 sequences, around 19% seen once.

This TCR was recovered from a woman aged 18-29 years with Graves' ophthalmopathy. The chain recombines TRBV30 with TRBJ2-2; TRBD2 matches 9 bases. Sequencing was done on a sample of peripheral blood. CDR3 sequence: CACMREGTGELFF. Here the CDR3 DNA reads TGTGCCTGCATGCGGGAGGGCACCGGGGAGCTGTTTTTT.